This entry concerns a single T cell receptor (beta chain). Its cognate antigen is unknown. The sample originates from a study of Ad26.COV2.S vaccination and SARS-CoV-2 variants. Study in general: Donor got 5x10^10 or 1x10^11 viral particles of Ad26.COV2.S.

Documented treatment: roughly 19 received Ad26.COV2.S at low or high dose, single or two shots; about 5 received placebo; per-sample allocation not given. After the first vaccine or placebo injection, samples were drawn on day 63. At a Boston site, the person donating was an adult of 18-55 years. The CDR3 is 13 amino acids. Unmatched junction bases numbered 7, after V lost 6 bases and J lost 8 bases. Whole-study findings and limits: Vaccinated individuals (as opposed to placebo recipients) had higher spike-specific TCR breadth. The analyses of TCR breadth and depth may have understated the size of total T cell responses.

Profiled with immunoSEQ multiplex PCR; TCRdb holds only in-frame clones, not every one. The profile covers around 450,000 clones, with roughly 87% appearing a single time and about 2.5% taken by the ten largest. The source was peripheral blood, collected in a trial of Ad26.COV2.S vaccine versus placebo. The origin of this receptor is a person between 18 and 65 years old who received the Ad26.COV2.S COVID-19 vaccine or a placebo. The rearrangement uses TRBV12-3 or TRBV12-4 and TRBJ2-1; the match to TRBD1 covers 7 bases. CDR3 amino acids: CASSLPTGDEQFF. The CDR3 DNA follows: TGTGCCAGCAGCCTCCCTACAGGGGATGAGCAGTTCTTC.